The subject of this entry is one TCR beta chain. What it binds is unknown. This record comes from a study of immune evolution from preneoplasia to lung adenocarcinoma. Study-wide background: HLA loss of heterozygosity: roughly 6.6% AIS, about 15% MIA, around 33% ADC, none AAH. Study-wide results and caveats: Highest clonality occurred in KRAS-mutant, not EGFR-mutant or double wild-type, nodules. Clonality was highest in normal lung, lower in later-stage lesions apparently.

Two lung cancer pathologists independently confirmed each histologic diagnosis. TCRdb's copy holds only in-frame clones and misses some; the assay was immunoSEQ multiplex PCR. The sample records 8,000 to 8,500 clones, 82% being singletons. V lost 6 bases to trimming and J lost 3 bases; unmatched junction nucleotides: 16. This CDR3 region has 19 residues. From germline, CDR1 is MDHEN and CDR2 SYDVKM. Sequencing used FFPE minimally invasive lung adenocarcinoma tissue. The chain joins TRBV28 to TRBJ2-3; 12 bases fit TRBD2. The clonotype comes from a person between 70 and 80 years old with lung adenocarcinoma. The CDR3 DNA reads as TGTGCCAGCAGACTTCTCAGGGGGCTAGCGGGGGGGAATACAGATACGCAGTATTTT. Protein: CASRLLRGLAGGNTDTQYF. The full variable domain, rest sourced from reference TRBV28 and TRBJ2-3, is DVKVTQSSRYLVKRTGEKVFLECVQDMDHENMFWYRQDPGLGLRLIYFSYDVKMKEKGDIPEGYSVSREKKERFSLILESASTNQTSMYLCASRLLRGLAGGNTDTQYFGPGTRLTVL.